A single sample is the source of the 30 T cell receptor beta chains below, sequenced in a study of patients and donors after allogeneic stem cell transplantation. TCRdb redid the calling of the RT-PCR reads with MiXCR, one entry per CDR3 protein. The sample consists of approximately 200,000 distinct CDR3 sequences, about 37% of them appearing once. Sequencing was carried out using blood, either unsorted or a sorted T cell fraction (not recorded which). The receptor source for this set is a human donor who was either an allogeneic HSCT recipient or a stem cell or donor lymphocyte infusion donor (not recorded which). It is not recorded whose cells these are; they may come from a transplant donor.

The chain's CDR3 is CSGPTGTTKKQYF. The DNA of the CDR3 is TGCAGCGGCCCGACAGGGACGACTAAAAAGCAGTACTTC. This chain connects TRBV29-1 to TRBJ2-7; 7 bases fit TRBD1. This CDR3 comprises 13 residues. Per the germline V gene, CDR1 is SQVTM and CDR2 is ANQGSEA. Trimming removed 7 bases from V and 8 bases from J; junction bases left unmatched: 14.

The chain has TRBV11-2 and TRBJ1-1, with D possibly being TRBD1 (5 bases). CDR3 length: 13 residues. Germline V gene sequence: CDR1 SGHAT, CDR2 FQNNGV. Trimming cost V 5 bases and J 11 bases, with 18 bases left between them. CDR3 DNA sequence: TGTGCCAGCAGCCCGGGACTTTTTAAGTCGGCTTTCTTT. Translation: CASSPGLFKSAFF.

The chain joins TRBV5-1 to TRBJ1-2; no clear D gene. The CDR3 consists of 11 residues. CDR1 is SGHRS and CDR2 is YFSETQ in the germline V gene. The ends were cut back, 0 bases at V and 8 bases at J, with 5 bases in the middle. The CDR3 spells CASSLDHGYTF. CDR3 coding DNA: TGCGCCAGCAGCTTGGATCACGGCTACACCTTC.

The V call is TRBV5-1, the J call TRBJ1-2, with D maybe TRBD1 (5 bases). Trimming stripped 4 bases from V and 8 bases from J, with 18 bases between. This CDR3 has 14 residues. Per the germline V gene, CDR1 is SGHRS and CDR2 is YFSETQ. The CDR3 sequence is CASSPDSSSGGYTF. The CDR3 nucleotides read TGCGCCAGCAGCCCTGACAGCTCTTCAGGAGGCTACACCTTC.

This clonotype has a count of ten or more. CDR3 amino acids: CSARDLTGQLYLNTEAFF. The CDR3 coding sequence is TGCAGTGCTAGAGATCTAACGGGACAGCTTTACCTTAACACTGAAGCTTTCTTT. The V call is TRBV20-1, the J call TRBJ1-1; 7 bases agree with TRBD1. Germline CDR1 and CDR2: DFQATT and SNEGSKA (reference sequence). This CDR3 spans 18 amino acids. V shed 0 bases, J shed 2 bases, and the junction held 15 bases outside the gene matches.

This clonotype was observed a few times. The V gene is TRBV29-1, the J gene TRBJ2-7, with D perhaps TRBD1 (6 bases). V dropped 7 bases and J dropped 2 bases, with 15 bases sitting between them. Germline CDR1 is SQVTM and CDR2 is ANQGSEA. The CDR3 extends over 13 amino acids. Written as DNA, the CDR3 is TGCAGCGCTCAGACAGGTTACCCCTACGAGCAGTACTTC. Encoded protein: CSAQTGYPYEQYF.

The CDR3, as DNA: TGTGCCAGCAGCTTAGAGCGGGAGGCGGATACGCAGTATTTT. Translating gives CASSLEREADTQYF. This chain links TRBV7-9 with TRBJ2-3, with 9 bases fitting TRBD2. This CDR3 is 14 amino acids long. Germline CDR1 and CDR2: SEHNR and FQNEAQ (reference sequence). Losses at the gene ends were 1 base for V and 6 bases for J; bases not matched to a gene: 2.

The chain is built from TRBV5-1 and TRBJ1-2; 8 bases are a match to TRBD1. Germline-derived CDR1 and CDR2 are SGHRS and YFSETQ. Trimming cost V 0 bases and J 8 bases; bases outside gene matches: 6. The CDR3 sequence is 14 residues long. CDR3 sequence (DNA): TGCGCCAGCAGCTTGGCCTCGACAGGGGCAGGCTACACCTTC. Protein product: CASSLASTGAGYTF.

The rearrangement joins TRBV12-3 or TRBV12-4 to TRBJ1-5; D is perhaps TRBD1 (5 bases). This CDR3 is built from 15 residues. Trimming pared 8 bases from V and 3 bases from J, leaving 17 bases between. This chain's CDR3 is CASASGGAINQPQHF. In DNA form, the CDR3 reads TGTGCCAGCGCCTCGGGAGGGGCAATCAATCAGCCCCAGCATTTT.

This clonotype was picked up a small number of times. In DNA form, the CDR3 reads TGCAGTGCGGACACTACGGGGTGGAACTATGGCTACACCTTC. Its translation is CSADTTGWNYGYTF. The chain couples TRBV20-1 to TRBJ1-2; D possibly corresponds to TRBD1 (5 bases). Germline V CDR1 and CDR2: DFQATT, SNEGSKA (reference sequence). This CDR3 spans 14 amino acids. Between the trimmed V and J ends, which lost 6 bases and 2 bases, there was a span of 16 bases.

This clonotype was counted between two and nine times. The J gene is TRBJ1-6, the V gene TRBV4-2; no definite D call. V lost 1 base and J 8 bases, leaving 6 bases between the germline ends. Germline CDR1 reads LGHNA; CDR2 reads YNFKEQ. The CDR3 spans 13 residues. CDR3 bases: TGTGCCAGCAGCCAAGTAGTGGATTCACCCCTCCACTTT. This translates into CASSQVVDSPLHF.

The V gene is TRBV29-1, the J gene TRBJ2-1, with TRBD2 matching 9 bases. Germline V gives CDR1 SQVTM, CDR2 ANQGSEA. The CDR3 covers 14 residues. With 7 bases clipped from V and 8 bases from J, the junction kept 12 bases outside the gene matches. CDR3 sequence (DNA): TGCAGCGCCGACCGGATAGCGGGGGAACATGAGCAGTTCTTC. Its protein product is CSADRIAGEHEQFF.

DNA of the CDR3: TGTGCCAGCTCAGGGACGGGACCCACTAACTATGGCTACACCTTC. Translation gives CASSGTGPTNYGYTF. The chain carries TRBV18 and TRBJ1-2; D is possibly TRBD1 (5 bases). The V end was cut by 5 bases, the J end by 0 bases, with 13 bases between. From germline, CDR1 is KGHSH and CDR2 LQKENI. CDR3 length equals 15 residues.

The J gene is TRBJ1-4, the V gene TRBV10-3, with 7 bases aligning to TRBD1. Germline V CDR1 and CDR2: ENHRY, SYGVKD. The V and J ends lost 5 bases and 3 bases, in that order; junction bases with no gene match: 3. This CDR3 region has 14 residues. In DNA, the CDR3 is TGTGCCATCAGTCCAGGGGGTCCTAATGAAAAACTGTTTTTT. Translated: CAISPGGPNEKLFF.

The chain links TRBV5-1 to TRBJ1-5, with 8 bases matching TRBD1. V gave up 4 bases and J gave up 6 bases; unmatched junction bases: 6. CDR3 length equals 14 residues. The germline V gene encodes CDR1 SGHRS and CDR2 YFSETQ. The CDR3 nucleotides read TGCGCCAGCAGCACCGGGACAGGAAGTCAGCCCCAGCATTTT. Translation gives CASSTGTGSQPQHF.

The chain links TRBV18 to TRBJ1-2; 8 bases align to TRBD1. The germline V gene has CDR1 KGHSH and CDR2 LQKENI. With V trimmed by 3 bases and J by 8 bases, 11 bases remained unmatched. This CDR3 is 15 amino acids long. This chain's CDR3 is CASSPVDRDISGYTF. In DNA form, the CDR3 reads TGTGCCAGCTCACCTGTGGACAGGGACATAAGCGGCTACACCTTC.

The V gene is TRBV12-3 or TRBV12-4, the J gene TRBJ1-1; D possibly corresponds to TRBD1 (5 bases). The CDR3 runs 14 residues. The V end lost 6 bases, the J end lost 0 bases, and 11 bases lay between the germline ends. The CDR3 spells CASRDQGLNTEAFF. The DNA for the CDR3 is TGTGCCAGCAGAGATCAGGGATTGAACACTGAAGCTTTCTTT.

V usage is TRBV18 and J usage is TRBJ1-4; D not certain. CDR3 length: 15 amino acids. The ends were cut back, 5 bases at V and 4 bases at J, with 14 bases in the middle. The germline gives CDR1 KGHSH, CDR2 LQKENI. CDR3 DNA: TGTGCCAGCTCAACCTCCGGACGGGATAATGAAAAACTGTTTTTT. It specifies CASSTSGRDNEKLFF. Full variable domain (remainder filled in from reference TRBV18 and TRBJ1-4): NAGVMQNPRHLVRRRGQEARLRCSPMKGHSHVYWYRQLPEEGLKFMVYLQKENIIDESGMPKERFSAEFPKEGPSILRIQQVVRGDSAAYFCASSTSGRDNEKLFFGSGTQLSVL.

This clonotype has only a few counts. The chain links TRBV7-3 to TRBJ2-5; weak D call: TRBD2 (6 bases). The V gene's germline CDR1 is SGHTA and CDR2 FQGTGA. The V end was cut by 5 bases, the J end by 5 bases, with 12 bases between. The CDR3 is 13 residues long. The CDR3 DNA reads as TGTGCCAGCAGCCCCGGAGGGCTGGAGACCCAGTACTTC. Protein sequence: CASSPGGLETQYF.

This chain links TRBV3-1 with TRBJ1-6, with TRBD1 identical over 7 bases. In germline, CDR1 is LGHDT, CDR2 YNNKEL (reference sequence). The CDR3 sequence is 17 residues long. J gave up 3 bases and V 0 bases, and 5 bases lay outside the gene matches. CDR3 sequence reads: CASSQEGGGGYNSPLHF. CDR3 DNA: TGTGCCAGCAGCCAAGAGGGAGGGGGCGGCTATAATTCACCCCTCCACTTT.

The chain employs TRBV15 and TRBJ1-2, with D uncertain. The CDR3 consists of 15 residues. CDR1 and CDR2 from the germline V gene are LNHNV and YYDKDF (reference sequence). V shed 5 bases and J shed 5 bases, with 18 bases lying between them. CDR3 in amino acids: CATSARRPDPYGYTF. CDR3 coding DNA: TGTGCCACCAGCGCACGTAGGCCCGATCCTTATGGCTACACCTTC.

The rearrangement links TRBV29-1 to TRBJ1-2; possible D gene TRBD1, 5 bases. Germline V gives CDR1 SQVTM, CDR2 ANQGSEA. V lost 3 bases and J 7 bases, leaving 18 bases between the germline ends. This CDR3 comprises 14 residues. DNA for the CDR3: TGCAGCGTTGATGTCGGGGGAGGGCGAAGTGGCTACACCTTC. Translation gives CSVDVGGGRSGYTF.

V is TRBV4-1 and J is TRBJ1-5; possible D gene TRBD1, 5 bases. The CDR3 covers 15 residues. V shed 0 bases and J shed 6 bases, with 12 bases lying between them. Looked up from germline, CDR1 is MGHRA and CDR2 is YSYEKL. This CDR3 is CASSQESTRGQPQHF. DNA for the CDR3: TGCGCCAGCAGCCAAGAATCTACTAGGGGTCAGCCCCAGCATTTT.

The chain combines TRBV5-1 with TRBJ2-7; 8 bases are shared with TRBD2. The CDR3 consists of 14 residues. V lost 1 base, J lost 2 bases, and 2 bases stayed unmatched. Germline CDR1 SGHRS, CDR2 YFSETQ. The CDR3 nucleotides are TGCGCCAGCAGCTTGTATAGCGGGGCCTACGAGCAGTACTTC. Encoded protein: CASSLYSGAYEQYF.

This clonotype showed up just a few times. The chain is built from TRBV7-9 and TRBJ1-5; 7 nucleotides agree with TRBD1. Germline CDR1 reads SEHNR; CDR2 reads FQNEAQ (reference sequence). The CDR3 spans 16 residues. The V segment lost 5 bases and the J segment 0 bases; nucleotides outside the gene matches: 7. Here the CDR3 reads CASSARDRDSNQPQHF. CDR3 DNA: TGTGCCAGCAGCGCCCGAGACAGGGATAGCAATCAGCCCCAGCATTTT. The entire variable domain, with the rest obtained from reference TRBV7-9 and TRBJ1-5, is as follows: DTGVSQNPRHKITKRGQNVTFRCDPISEHNRLYWYRQTLGQGPEFLTYFQNEAQLEKSRLLSDRFSAERPKGSFSTLEIQRTEQGDSAMYLCASSARDRDSNQPQHFGDGTRLSIL.

This clonotype was counted between two and nine times. In DNA, the CDR3 is TGTGCCAGCAGCGTTAGACGCGACGATGAGCAGTTCTTC. Its protein product is CASSVRRDDEQFF. The chain recombines TRBV25-1 with TRBJ2-1; no clear D. The ends were cut back, 6 bases at V and 8 bases at J, with 14 bases in the middle. This CDR3 spans 13 amino acids. Germline CDR1 and CDR2: MGHDK and SYGVNS.

V and J are TRBV11-2 and TRBJ1-1; D is unclear. CDR3 length equals 12 residues. Trimming took 0 bases from V and 10 from J, leaving 9 bases between them. CDR1 and CDR2 (germline): SGHAT, FQNNGV. CDR3 in amino acids: CASSLDRAGAFF. The CDR3 nucleotides are TGTGCCAGCAGCTTAGATCGGGCCGGAGCTTTCTTT. The full variable domain, rest sourced from reference TRBV11-2 and TRBJ1-1, is EAGVAQSPRYKIIEKRQSVAFWCNPISGHATLYWYQQILGQGPKLLIQFQNNGVVDDSQLPKDRFSAERLKGVDSTLKIQPAKLEDSAVYLCASSLDRAGAFFGQGTRLTVV.

This clonotype was picked up a small number of times. This chain uses TRBV29-1 with TRBJ2-7; D perhaps matches TRBD2 (5 bases). V lost 7 bases and J lost 4, with 17 bases in between. From germline, CDR1 is SQVTM and CDR2 ANQGSEA. CDR3 length equals 13 residues. CDR3 sequence (DNA): TGCAGCGCCGGGTCCGGGGTAGGGTACGAGCAGTACTTC. Translated: CSAGSGVGYEQYF.

V gene TRBV10-3 combines with J gene TRBJ2-2, with D perhaps TRBD1 (5 bases). The germline V gene encodes CDR1 ENHRY and CDR2 SYGVKD. The CDR3 runs to 14 residues. Trimming removed 8 bases at V and 3 bases at J, with 13 bases between. CDR3 in amino acids: CAILGELDTGELFF. The CDR3 coding sequence is TGTGCCATCTTAGGGGAATTGGACACCGGGGAGCTGTTTTTT.

This clonotype was observed a single time. J is TRBJ2-7 and V is TRBV6-1, with 7 bases fitting TRBD1. CDR1 MNHNS and CDR2 SASEGT come from the germline V gene. Germline trimming cut 8 bases from V and 2 bases from J; bases unmatched to any gene: 6. This CDR3 is built from 13 residues. The DNA of the CDR3 is TGTGCCAGCCAGGGGGAGCGAGCCTACGAGCAGTACTTC. As protein: CASQGERAYEQYF.